The source of this TCR beta chain is a study of T cells in Graves' hyperthyroidism and ophthalmopathy. Study findings and constraints: Most clonotypes expanded in thyroid above 0.001 were likewise present in blood.

Trimming took 3 bases from V and 4 from J; bases not matched to a gene: 11. Germline-derived CDR1 and CDR2 are DFQATT and SNEGSKA (reference sequence). This CDR3 spans 16 amino acids. Patients showing uncontrolled infection, other autoimmune disease, pregnancy or lactation were ineligible. TCR beta CDR3 sequences were amplified from RNA transcripts. The HTBI primer set was used in a first-round RT-PCR of the TCR CDR3. From the multiplex PCR reads, TCRdb called clonotypes with MiXCR, one entry per CDR3 protein. The table records a few hundred thousand distinct CDR3 sequences, 15% to 19% of them present only once. There are many counts of this clonotype. What it recognizes is unknown.

Material for sequencing was blood. The TCR comes from a woman aged 18-29 years with Graves' hyperthyroidism that later progressed to Graves' ophthalmopathy. The chain couples TRBV20-1 to TRBJ2-3, with TRBD1 matching 9 bases. The CDR3 bases are TGCAGTGCTAGCCAGCAACAGGGGGCGTCGGCAGATACGCAGTATTTT. Residues: CSASQQQGASADTQYF.